The 30 T cell receptor beta chains listed next were all sequenced from one sample in a study of T cell clonality in common variable immunodeficiency. Clones were sequenced by immunoSEQ multiplex PCR, and TCRdb holds only the in-frame ones, with some missing. The record shows 40,000 to 65,000 clones for this sample, with no singletons present. Sequencing used peripheral blood mononuclear cells. Every receptor here comes from a person aged 18 to 75 in good health.

There are a few counts of this clone. CDR3 DNA, as far as it was read: TGTGCCAGTAGTATCCTTCTAGCGGGAGGGGCAGATACG. Amino acid sequence: CASSILLAGGADT. The whole CDR3 protein is CASSILLAGGADTQYF. V gene TRBV19 combines with J gene TRBJ2-3; 12 nucleotides align to TRBD2. The CDR3 end is not reached by the read, which stops 3 residues before it; the germline J gene fills it in. There are 16 residues in the CDR3. With V trimmed by 3 bases and J by 4 bases, 5 bases remained unmatched. Germline CDR1 is LNHDA and CDR2 is SQIVND (reference sequence).

This clone occurred many times. The CDR3 end lies 3 residues beyond the end of the read and is filled in from the germline J gene. The chain combines TRBV19 with TRBJ2-3; D possibly corresponds to TRBD2 (6 bases). V dropped 5 bases and J dropped 3 bases, with 12 bases sitting between them. CDR1 and CDR2 (germline): LNHDA, SQIVND (reference sequence). The CDR3 has 14 residues. Partial CDR3 DNA: TGTGCCAGTAGTGGGGGGTGGGTAACAGATACG. Amino acids: CASSGGWVTDT. The full CDR3 protein is CASSGGWVTDTQYF.

The sample holds a few counts of this clone. The read terminates 3 residues ahead of where the CDR3 ends, so the germline J gene completes it. The chain joins TRBV30 to TRBJ1-4; D is unresolved. The CDR3 spans 11 residues. Germline CDR1 GTSNPN, CDR2 SVGIG (reference sequence). This chain's CDR3 is CAWGNNSPLFF. The CDR3 DNA, read in part, is TGTGCCTGGGGCAATAATTCACCA.

This clone occurred many times. The read is 3 residues too short to cover the CDR3 end, so that end is filled in from the germline J gene. The V and J genes are TRBV18 and TRBJ2-6; D remains unclear. V lost 2 bases, J lost 0 bases, and 17 bases lay in between. Per germline, CDR1 KGHSH and CDR2 LQKENI. CDR3 size: 19 residues. The CDR3 is CASSPLKGPPLSGANVLTF. The sequenced CDR3 bases are TGTGCCAGCTCACCATTGAAAGGCCCACCTCTCTCTGGGGCCAACGTC.

This clone was recorded many times. The read is 3 residues too short to cover the CDR3 end, so that end is filled in from the germline J gene. The chain carries TRBV20-1 and TRBJ1-6; possible D gene TRBD1, 5 bases. Germline assignment: CDR1 DFQATT and CDR2 SNEGSKA (reference sequence). There are 16 residues in the CDR3. Deletions cut 3 bases from V and 5 bases from J, with 17 bases between. CDR3 residues: CSARVDSLLNNSPLHF. CDR3 bases read: TGCAGTGCTAGGGTAGACAGCCTCCTCAATAATTCACCC.

As for this clone: The germline gene is not matched at one end of the junction; a read error may be the cause. Read data end 3 residues before the CDR3 end; the end is taken from the germline J gene. The sample has other DNA sequences that encode this CDR3 too. The V call is TRBV20-1, the J call TRBJ1-6; D gene ambiguous. The CDR3 has 17 residues. Germline V CDR1 and CDR2: DFQATT, SNEGSKA (reference sequence). This CDR3 reads CSARDSNESSYNSPLHF. The sequenced CDR3 bases are TGCAGTGCTAGAGATAGTAACGAGAGCTCCTACAATTCACCC.

At least ten counts were recorded for this clone. Sequencing ends 3 residues short of the CDR3 end; the germline J gene provides the rest. The rearrangement links TRBV29-1 to TRBJ1-2, with 7 nucleotides matching TRBD1. Per the germline V gene, CDR1 is SQVTM and CDR2 is ANQGSEA. This CDR3 is built from 15 residues. The ends lost 3 bases at V and 6 bases at J; junction bases unmatched: 13. The sequenced CDR3 bases are TGCAGCGTTGATAGTGGACAGGCCTCTATCAATGGC. It encodes CSVDSGQASING. The whole CDR3 protein is CSVDSGQASINGYTF.

The sample holds many counts of this clone. The CDR3 extends 3 residues past the end of the read, so its final part is completed from the germline J gene. The chain employs TRBV19 and TRBJ2-1, with D possibly TRBD2 on 6 matching bases. CDR3 length: 16 amino acids. Germline loops: CDR1 LNHDA, CDR2 SQIVND (reference sequence). V was clipped by 1 base and J by 5 bases, with 15 bases between them. CDR3 bases read: TGTGCCAGTAGTATAGGCGAGGACTACTCACACAATGAG. It is translated as CASSIGEDYSHNE. The CDR3 in its entirety is CASSIGEDYSHNEQFF.

Of note for this clone: The read finishes 3 residues shy of the CDR3 end, and the germline J gene is used to complete it. The rearrangement uses TRBV6-4 and TRBJ2-1, with D possibly being TRBD2 (5 bases). Trimming removed 3 bases from V and 5 bases from J, with 8 bases in between. The CDR3 spans 13 residues. Germline assignment: CDR1 MRHNA and CDR2 SNTAGT. The CDR3 protein is CASSDTSNNEQFF. The DNA read from the CDR3 is TGTGCCAGCAGTGATACTAGTAACAATGAG.

Only a few counts were recorded for this clone. The read gets to within 3 residues of the CDR3 end, and the germline J gene fills in the rest. The gene calls are TRBV6-1 and TRBJ2-2, with TRBD1 matching over 7 bases. The CDR3 consists of 16 residues. Looked up from germline, CDR1 is MNHNS and CDR2 is SASEGT. The CDR3 DNA, read in part, is TGTGCCAGCAGTGAAAGTTGGGACAGCGATAATTCACCG. As protein: CASSESWDSDNSP. The CDR3 in full is CASSESWDSDNSPLFF.

Points on this clone: The read falls 3 residues short of the CDR3 end, and the missing part is taken from the germline J gene. The chain carries TRBV6-2 or TRBV6-3 and TRBJ2-7, with 9 bases identical to TRBD1. After removal of 5 bases from V and 3 bases from J, the junction contained 8 bases not matched to a gene. CDR3 size: 15 residues. Germline CDR1 and CDR2: MNHEY and SVGEGT. CDR3 bases read: TGTGCCAGCAGTGCCGACAGGGGGAACTTCTACGAG. Translated: CASSADRGNFYE. The CDR3 in its entirety is CASSADRGNFYEQYF.

This clone was found many times. The read halts 3 residues ahead of the CDR3 end, with the missing end drawn from the germline J gene. The chain uses TRBV30 and TRBJ2-3; TRBD1 is a possible D gene (5 bases). Germline V gene data show CDR1 as GTSNPN and CDR2 as SVGIG (reference sequence). V was shortened by 0 bases and J by 0 bases, with 16 bases between the two germline ends. The CDR3 extends over 17 amino acids. The CDR3 is CAWSVLGVLSSTDTQYF. CDR3 DNA, as far as it was read: TGTGCCTGGAGTGTATTAGGGGTTCTATCTAGCACAGATACG.

This clone has a count of ten or more. The sequenced fragment ends 3 residues before the CDR3 boundary, so the rest is inferred from the germline J gene. V usage is TRBV20-1 and J usage is TRBJ2-7; 7 bases line up with TRBD1. From germline, CDR1 is DFQATT and CDR2 SNEGSKA (reference sequence). CDR3 length: 11 amino acids. CDR3 residues: CRDRDSYEQYF. The CDR3 DNA, read in part, is TGCAGAGACAGGGACTCCTACGAG.

This clone was counted ten times or more. The sequence runs out 3 residues before the end of the CDR3; the remainder is reconstructed from the germline J gene. This sequence joins TRBV18 and TRBJ2-7; 9 bases line up with TRBD1. Germline V gene sequence: CDR1 KGHSH, CDR2 LQKENI. The CDR3 is made up of 14 amino acids. Unmatched junction bases numbered 2, after V lost 3 bases and J lost 2 bases. The CDR3 here is CASSPGQGTYEQYF. The DNA read from the CDR3 is TGTGCCAGCTCACCGGGACAGGGCACCTACGAG.

The table lists this clone with many counts. Coverage ceases 3 residues before the CDR3 finishes, and the germline J gene fills in the end. V gene TRBV18 combines with J gene TRBJ2-1; 10 bases fit TRBD1. The CDR3 has 15 residues. Per germline, CDR1 KGHSH and CDR2 LQKENI. The V gene end was trimmed by 0 bases and the J gene end by 9 bases; junction bases not matched to a gene: 5. The CDR3 sequence: CASSPPGQGRSEQFF. The part of the CDR3 DNA that was read is TGTGCCAGCTCACCACCGGGACAGGGGAGGAGTGAG.

This clone was counted at least ten times. The read ends 3 residues shy of where the CDR3 ends; the end is completed using the germline J gene. The rearrangement uses TRBV6-1 and TRBJ1-5; 8 bases agree with TRBD1. Trimming took 4 bases from V and 7 from J; bases not matched to a gene: 3. The CDR3 runs to 13 residues. From germline, CDR1 is MNHNS and CDR2 SASEGT. The CDR3 sequence: CASSGTGWQPQHF. The CDR3 bases that were read are TGTGCCAGCAGTGGGACAGGGTGGCAGCCC.

This clone was seen a few times. The read gets to within 3 residues of the CDR3 end, and the germline J gene fills in the rest. This chain connects TRBV7-9 to TRBJ1-2; a possible D gene is TRBD1 (6 bases). The CDR3 has 15 amino acids. CDR1 and CDR2 (germline): SEHNR, FQNEAQ (reference sequence). CDR3: CASSLGQGWVYDYTF. The sequenced CDR3 bases are TGTGCCAGCAGCTTAGGGCAGGGGTGGGTCTACGAC.

This clone was found a few times. Given a much more abundant clone one base away, this may be a read error. From the germline J gene comes the end of the CDR3, since the read stops 3 residues before it. The genes are TRBV18 and TRBJ2-3; TRBD1 matches 10 bases. The CDR3 length is 15 residues. Germline lookup yields CDR1 KGHSH and CDR2 LQKENI. CDR3 protein: CASSPGQGVGQPQYF. The covered CDR3 bases are TGTGCCAGCTCACCAGGACAGGGGGTAGGCCAGCCG.

Many counts were recorded for this clone. One end of the junction fails to match germline, which may point to a read error. The CDR3 end lies 3 residues beyond the end of the read and is filled in from the germline J gene. V gene TRBV4-2 combines with J gene TRBJ2-3, with a tentative D call TRBD2 (5 bases). Germline V gene sequence: CDR1 LGHNA, CDR2 YNFKEQ. There are 14 residues in the CDR3. The CDR3 sequence: CASSQDYRADTQYF. CDR3 DNA, as far as it was read: TGCGCCAGCAGCCAAGACTACCGTGCAGATACG.

Ten or more counts support this clone. Read data end 3 residues before the CDR3 end; the end is taken from the germline J gene. J is TRBJ2-7 and V is TRBV20-1, with D possibly TRBD1 on 6 matching bases. The CDR3 is made up of 14 amino acids. Germline V CDR1 and CDR2: DFQATT, SNEGSKA (reference sequence). Trimming took 0 bases from V and 2 from J, leaving 11 bases between them. The part of the CDR3 DNA that was read is TGCAGTGCTAGAGATTTAACAGGGACCTACGAG. Translating gives CSARDLTGTYE. The full CDR3 protein reads CSARDLTGTYEQYF.

In this sample, this clone turned up many times. Read coverage stops 3 residues before the CDR3 terminus; the germline J gene supplies the remainder. The rearrangement uses TRBV5-1 and TRBJ1-2; 7 positions agree with TRBD1. There are 15 residues in the CDR3. Germline V lookup: CDR1 SGHRS, CDR2 YFSETQ. The junction had 6 bases not matched to a gene; V was cut back by 0 bases and J by 4 bases. The CDR3 DNA, read in part, is TGCGCCAGCAGCTTGGAGAGGGGGACAGTCTATGGC. This gives the protein CASSLERGTVYG. From start to end, the CDR3 is CASSLERGTVYGYTF.

This clone showed up many times. Coverage ceases 3 residues before the CDR3 finishes, and the germline J gene fills in the end. The chain joins TRBV10-3 to TRBJ1-2; tentatively, D is TRBD1 (6 bases). The CDR3 length is 13 residues. The V end lost 3 bases, the J end lost 3 bases, and 8 bases lay between the germline ends. The germline CDR1 and CDR2 sequences are ENHRY and SYGVKD. The part of the CDR3 DNA that was read is TGTGCCATCAGTGAATCAGGGGACTATGGC. As protein: CAISESGDYG. The full-length CDR3 reads as CAISESGDYGYTF.

This clone was seen repeatedly, ten times or more. The CDR3 is cut off 3 residues early in the read; its end comes from the germline J gene. The V gene is TRBV19, the J gene TRBJ2-1; tentatively, D is TRBD2 (6 bases). V lost 3 bases, J lost 4 bases, and 22 bases lay in between. Germline-derived CDR1 and CDR2 are LNHDA and SQIVND (reference sequence). The CDR3 runs 18 residues. CDR3 DNA (partial): TGTGCCAGTAGTATCCCATCGCGGCTGGGGACTCCTTACAATGAG. This sequence encodes CASSIPSRLGTPYNE. The full-length CDR3 reads as CASSIPSRLGTPYNEQFF.

This clone occurred many times. Read sequence stops 3 residues before the CDR3 end, and the germline J gene provides the missing end. The chain has TRBV12-5 and TRBJ2-3, with TRBD2 matching over 8 bases. The CDR3 runs 17 residues. J lost 0 bases, V lost 0 bases, and 5 bases had no gene match. Germline assignment: CDR1 LGHNT and CDR2 FRNRAP. The CDR3 protein is CASGLVITSGSTDTQYF. The DNA read from the CDR3 is TGTGCTAGTGGTTTGGTCATCACTAGCGGAAGCACAGATACG.

This clone was counted many times. With the read ending 3 residues before the CDR3 end, the germline J gene is used to fill in that end. The gene calls are TRBV20-1 and TRBJ2-7; D perhaps matches TRBD1 (5 bases). Germline V gene sequence: CDR1 DFQATT, CDR2 SNEGSKA (reference sequence). The V gene lost 0 bases and the J gene lost 3 bases, with 15 bases spanning the gap. This CDR3 has 15 residues. The CDR3 DNA, read in part, is TGCAGTGCTAGAGATTTTGCGACAGCGAGCTACGAG. Its protein product is CSARDFATASYE. The full-length CDR3 reads as CSARDFATASYEQYF.

A note on this clone: The CDR3 end lies 3 residues beyond the end of the read and is filled in from the germline J gene. The chain has TRBV11-1 and TRBJ2-1, with 9 bases identical to TRBD2. The V gene end was trimmed by 1 base and the J gene end by 7 bases; junction bases not matched to a gene: 5. Germline assignment: CDR1 SGHAT and CDR2 FQDESV (reference sequence). The CDR3 length is 15 residues. CDR3 protein: CASSLDGGRENEQFF. The sequenced part of the CDR3 DNA is TGTGCCAGCAGCTTAGATGGCGGGAGGGAAAATGAG.

This clone was counted many times. Read coverage stops 3 residues before the CDR3 terminus; the germline J gene supplies the remainder. V and J are TRBV11-2 and TRBJ1-1, with 7 bases fitting TRBD1. There are 14 residues in the CDR3. Trimming cost V 1 base and J 6 bases; bases outside gene matches: 5. Germline loops: CDR1 SGHAT, CDR2 FQNNGV. The CDR3 loop is CASSLVQGMAEAFF. The DNA read from the CDR3 is TGTGCCAGCAGCTTAGTACAGGGGATGGCTGAA.

The sample holds many counts of this clone. The DNA ends 3 residues before the CDR3 does, and the rest of the CDR3 is filled in from the germline J gene. The sample contains more than one DNA sequence encoding this CDR3. This chain joins TRBV5-1 and TRBJ1-2; 10 nucleotides agree with TRBD1. Germline V CDR1 and CDR2: SGHRS, YFSETQ. The CDR3 is made up of 16 amino acids. J gave up 2 bases and V 3 bases, and 7 bases lay outside the gene matches. The sequenced CDR3 bases are TGCGCCAGCAGCTGGCGACCGGGACAGGGGAACTATGGC. Encoded protein: CASSWRPGQGNYG. The entire CDR3 protein reads CASSWRPGQGNYGYTF. Together with reference TRBV5-1 and TRBJ1-2, the CDR3 gives the full variable domain: KAGVTQTPRYLIKTRGQQVTLSCSPISGHRSVSWYQQTPGQGLQFLFEYFSETQRNKGNFPGRFSGRQFSNSRSEMNVSTLELGDSALYLCASSWRPGQGNYGYTFGSGTRLTVV.

This clone showed up many times. From the germline J gene comes the end of the CDR3, since the read stops 3 residues before it. This sequence joins TRBV6-1 and TRBJ2-7, with TRBD2 matching over 8 bases. The germline V gene encodes CDR1 MNHNS and CDR2 SASEGT. The junction had 5 bases not matched to a gene; V was cut back by 4 bases and J by 3 bases. The CDR3 sequence is 14 residues long. CDR3 amino acids: CASSVGTRGYEQYF. CDR3 DNA (partial): TGTGCCAGCAGTGTTGGGACTAGGGGCTACGAG.

This clone was detected many times. The CDR3 end falls 3 residues outside the read, so it is completed with the germline J gene. The chain joins TRBV4-2 to TRBJ2-5; D call uncertain. The CDR3 consists of 12 residues. Looked up from germline, CDR1 is LGHNA and CDR2 is YNFKEQ. Trimming cost V 4 bases and J 7 bases, with 10 bases left between them. The sequenced CDR3 bases are TGTGCCAGCAGCCTCACTGGCGGGACC. Translated, it gives CASSLTGGT. In full, the CDR3 is CASSLTGGTQYF.